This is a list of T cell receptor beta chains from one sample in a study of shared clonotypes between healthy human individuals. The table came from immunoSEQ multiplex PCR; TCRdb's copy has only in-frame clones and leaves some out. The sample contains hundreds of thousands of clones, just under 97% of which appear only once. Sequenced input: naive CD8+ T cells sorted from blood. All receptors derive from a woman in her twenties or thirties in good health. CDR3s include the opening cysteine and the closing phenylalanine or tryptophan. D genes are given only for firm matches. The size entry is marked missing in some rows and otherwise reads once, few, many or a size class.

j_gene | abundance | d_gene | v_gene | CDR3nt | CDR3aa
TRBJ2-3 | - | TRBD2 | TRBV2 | TGTGCCAGCAGTGAACTTCTAGCGGGAGAGGCAGATACGCAGTATTTT | CASSELLAGEADTQYF
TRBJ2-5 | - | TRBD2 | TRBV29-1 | TGCAGCGTTGAAGGACGGGGGGGCCAAGAGACCCAGTACTTC | CSVEGRGGQETQYF
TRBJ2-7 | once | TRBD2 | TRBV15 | TGTGCCACCAGCGGAGGACTAGCGGGGACCCCGTGGGGAGAGCAGTACTTC | CATSGGLAGTPWGEQYF
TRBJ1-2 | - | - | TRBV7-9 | TGTGCCAGCAGCTTAGCGAATATTGGCTACACCTTC | CASSLANIGYTF
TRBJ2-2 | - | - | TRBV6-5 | TGTGCCAGCAGTTACTCGATCTCCACCGGGGAGCTGTTTTTT | CASSYSISTGELFF
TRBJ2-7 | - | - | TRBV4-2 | TGTGCCAGCAGCCATGACTATCGATACGAGCAGTACTTC | CASSHDYRYEQYF
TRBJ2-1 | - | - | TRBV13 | TGTGCCAGCAGCTTAGGCCTCGGGGGAGAGGCAAATGAGCAGTTCTTC | CASSLGLGGEANEQFF
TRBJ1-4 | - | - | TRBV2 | TGTGCCCGCGGGGAAGGGACTCCTAATGAAAAACTGTTTTTT | CARGEGTPNEKLFF
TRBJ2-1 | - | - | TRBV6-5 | TGTGCCAGCGGCGCAGGGAATGAGCAGTTCTTC | CASGAGNEQFF
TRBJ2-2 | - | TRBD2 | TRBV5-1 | TGCGCCAGCAGCCTCCCGACTAGCGGGAGGTATCAGGCCGGGGAGCTGTTTTTT | CASSLPTSGRYQAGELFF
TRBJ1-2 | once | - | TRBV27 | TGTGCCAGCAGTTTATCCTACGGCCAAAACTATGGCTACACCTTC | CASSLSYGQNYGYTF
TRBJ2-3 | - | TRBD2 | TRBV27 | TGTGCCAGCAGTACGTACACTAGCGGTCCCACAGATACGCAGTATTTT | CASSTYTSGPTDTQYF
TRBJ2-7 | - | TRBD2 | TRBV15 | TGTGCCACCAGCAGAGTAACGGGAGGGTCCTACGAGCAGTACTTC | CATSRVTGGSYEQYF
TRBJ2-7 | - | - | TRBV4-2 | TGTGCCAGCAGGGAAGAGCCCAGCGGAGCGTACGAGCAGTACTTC | CASREEPSGAYEQYF
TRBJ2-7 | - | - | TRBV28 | TGTGCCAGCAGTTTATCGGTCCTCTTGGACGAGCAGTACTTC | CASSLSVLLDEQYF
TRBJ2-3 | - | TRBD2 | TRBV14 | TGTGCCAGCAGCGAAAGACTAGCAGTCACAGATACGCAGTATTTT | CASSERLAVTDTQYF
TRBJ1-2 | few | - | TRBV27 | TGTGCCAGCAGTTCAGTACAGGGTGAGGGCTACACCTTC | CASSSVQGEGYTF
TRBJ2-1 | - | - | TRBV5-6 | TGTGCCAGCAGCTTTGGTTACAATGAGCAGTTCTTC | CASSFGYNEQFF
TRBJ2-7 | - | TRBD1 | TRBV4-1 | TGCGCCAGCAGCCATCGACAGGGAACCGCAAGCGAGCAGTACTTC | CASSHRQGTASEQYF
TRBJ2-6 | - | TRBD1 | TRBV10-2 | TGCGCCAGCAGTGGGACAGGACAACTGGCCAACGTCCTGACTTTC | CASSGTGQLANVLTF
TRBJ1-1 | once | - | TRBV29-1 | TGCAGCGTTGAGTACGGAACTGGGGTTGCCACTGAAGCTTTCTTT | CSVEYGTGVATEAFF
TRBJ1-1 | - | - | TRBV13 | TGTGCCAGCAGCCCCACCTGGGCCACTGAAGCTTTCTTT | CASSPTWATEAFF
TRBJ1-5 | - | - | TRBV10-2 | TGCGCCAGCAGTGAGTTATGGTCGGGGAATCAGCCCCAGCATTTT | CASSELWSGNQPQHF
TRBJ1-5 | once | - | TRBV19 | TGTGCCAGTAGTATGCCCGTTAATCAGCCCCAGCATTTT | CASSMPVNQPQHF
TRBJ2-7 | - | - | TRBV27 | TGTGCCAGCAGGGGGCTCACCCCCTACGAGCAGTACTTC | CASRGLTPYEQYF
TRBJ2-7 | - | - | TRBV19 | TGTGCCAGTAGTATGTTCGCAGGGTTGCGCGAGCAGTACTTC | CASSMFAGLREQYF
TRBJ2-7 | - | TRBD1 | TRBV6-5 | TGTGCCAGCAGTGACTGGGACAGGGAATACGAGCAGTACTTC | CASSDWDREYEQYF
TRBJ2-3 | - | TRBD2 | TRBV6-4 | TGTGCCAGCAGAGCCGGACTAGCGGGGGGGGCAGATACGCAGTATTTT | CASRAGLAGGADTQYF
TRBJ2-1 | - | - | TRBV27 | TGTGCCAGCAGTTTATCCCCCCGCGGCAATGAGCAGTTCTTC | CASSLSPRGNEQFF
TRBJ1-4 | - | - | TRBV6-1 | TGTGCCAGCAGTGTACTGGGGGCGCCCCAAGAAAAACTGTTTTTT | CASSVLGAPQEKLFF
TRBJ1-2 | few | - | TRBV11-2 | TGTGCCGCTGGTCCCATTTATGGCTACACCTTC | CAAGPIYGYTF
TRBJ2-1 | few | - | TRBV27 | TGTGCCAGCAGTTCCCAGACTAATGAGCAGTTCTTC | CASSSQTNEQFF
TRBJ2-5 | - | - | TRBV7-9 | TGTGCCAGCAGCTTAAGCAGGGGAGAGACCCAGTACTTC | CASSLSRGETQYF
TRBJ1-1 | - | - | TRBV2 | TGTGCCAGCAGGGGCCGAGGGCGTATGAACACTGAAGCTTTCTTT | CASRGRGRMNTEAFF
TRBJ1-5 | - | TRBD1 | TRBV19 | TGTGCCAGTAGTACCGGGACAGGGGTTCAGCCCCAGCATTTT | CASSTGTGVQPQHF